Each of the 10 T cell receptor beta chains below was sequenced from the same sample in a study of cytomegalovirus exposure and HLA in healthy donors. 60 Vbeta and 13 Jbeta primers were used in PCR. Here immunoSEQ multiplex PCR was the method, and the copy in TCRdb shows in-frame clones only, minus some. The sample consists of about 130,000 clones, approximately 79% of them appearing once. The sample was PBMCs. The receptor source for this set is a middle-aged man in good health and CMV-seropositive.

This chain connects TRBV30 to TRBJ2-5; tentative D call: TRBD1 (6 bases). Trimming left V 5 bases short and J 4 bases short, with 11 bases between. The V gene's germline CDR1 is GTSNPN and CDR2 SVGIG (reference sequence). This CDR3 spans 12 amino acids. The CDR3 DNA reads as TGTGCCTGGTACAGGGTCCCAGAGACCCAGTACTTC. Its translation: CAWYRVPETQYF.

This clone occurred once. This chain links TRBV5-1 with TRBJ1-2, with D unresolved. V gave up 7 bases and J gave up 2 bases, with 12 bases separating them. The CDR3 spans 13 residues. Germline CDR1 is SGHRS and CDR2 is YFSETQ. The CDR3 bases are TGCGCCAGCCGGAAGGAGGTAAACTATGGCTACACCTTC. It codes for CASRKEVNYGYTF.

This rearrangement joins TRBV27 to TRBJ1-2; 8 nucleotides agree with TRBD1. The CDR3 contains 15 residues. J was trimmed by 3 bases and V by 3 bases; bases with no gene match: 6. The germline V gene encodes CDR1 MNHEY and CDR2 SMNVEV (reference sequence). The CDR3 protein is CASSFLGQAYYGYTF. CDR3 bases: TGTGCCAGCAGTTTCCTGGGACAGGCCTACTATGGCTACACCTTC.

The chain links TRBV7-8 to TRBJ1-1; no reliable D call. The V end was cut by 2 bases, the J end by 4 bases, with 11 bases between. The CDR3 consists of 14 residues. Germline V gene lookup returns CDR1 SGHVS and CDR2 FQNEAQ. The CDR3 nucleotides read TGTGCCAGCAGCTTACCCCCCGAGGGCACTGAAGCTTTCTTT. Its protein product is CASSLPPEGTEAFF.

CDR3 coding DNA: TGTGCCAGCAGTTGGAGGGGTGGTGAGCAGTACTTC. Its translation is CASSWRGGEQYF. The chain links TRBV27 to TRBJ2-7; tentatively, D is TRBD2 (6 bases). Germline CDR1 reads MNHEY; CDR2 reads SMNVEV (reference sequence). This CDR3 spans 12 amino acids. Trimming took off 4 bases at V and 7 bases at J, with 11 bases between the two ends.

The chain carries TRBV6-5 and TRBJ1-1; 8 bases map to TRBD1. CDR1 and CDR2 (germline): MNHEY, SVGAGI. The CDR3 is 14 amino acids. The ends lost 4 bases at V and 2 bases at J; junction bases unmatched: 3. This CDR3 is CASSSDRGNTEAFF. The CDR3 DNA reads TGTGCCAGCAGTTCCGACAGGGGAAACACTGAAGCTTTCTTT.

This clone occurred a few times. This chain uses TRBV30 with TRBJ1-1, with D unclear. V lost 7 bases and J lost 1, with 7 bases in between. Germline-derived CDR1 and CDR2 are GTSNPN and SVGIG (reference sequence). This CDR3 has 11 residues. The CDR3 is CASAGNTEAFF. The CDR3 bases are TGTGCCTCGGCAGGGAACACTGAAGCTTTCTTT.

The chain employs TRBV5-4 and TRBJ2-7; TRBD2 might be the D (6 bases). Per germline, CDR1 SGHNT and CDR2 YYREEE (reference sequence). The germline V and J ends were trimmed by 5 bases and 3 bases, with 15 bases remaining between them. The CDR3 is made up of 14 amino acids. The CDR3 nucleotides are TGTGCCAGCAGTTTAGCGGATCCGAGCTACGAGCAGTACTTC. Its translation: CASSLADPSYEQYF.

The CDR3 DNA is TGCGCCAGCAGCCCCGGGACAGGGGGGTACGAGCAGTACTTC. Amino acid sequence: CASSPGTGGYEQYF. The genes are TRBV5-1 and TRBJ2-7, with 11 bases identical to TRBD1. CDR1 is SGHRS, CDR2 YFSETQ, per germline. The CDR3 spans 14 residues. V dropped 4 bases and J dropped 4; count of bases not matched to a gene: 4.

The J gene is TRBJ1-1, the V gene TRBV27, with D perhaps matching TRBD1 (5 bases). This CDR3 has 13 residues. V was clipped by 6 bases and J by 3 bases, with 11 bases between them. CDR1 and CDR2 (germline): MNHEY, SMNVEV (reference sequence). The CDR3 loop reads CASRSTGHTEAFF. CDR3 bases: TGTGCCAGCAGGTCCACAGGTCACACTGAAGCTTTCTTT.